Listed below are T cell receptor beta chains from one sample, sequenced in a study of T cell responses to AZD1222 COVID-19 vaccine. Generated by immunoSEQ multiplex PCR, the TCRdb table keeps only in-frame clones and is missing some. Of around 88,000 clones listed, roughly 90% are singletons. Sequencing was performed on peripheral blood, taken on day 0 of MenACWY control vaccination. The receptor source for this set is an adult in good health. Each CDR3 is given without its conserved first and last residue.

>TRBJ1-2|TRBV4-3
ASSQGTGGVYGYT
>TRBJ1-2|TRBV6-6
ASRDQGEGGGYT
>TRBJ1-1|TRBV19
ASSIYPDRARRMNTEAF
>TRBJ2-7|TRBV7-8
ASSPRGASLPNEQY
>TRBJ2-5|TRBV9
ASSASGGTSGTQY
>TRBJ2-2|TRBV5-1
ASSLIGLGELF
>TRBJ2-3|TRBV7-3
ASSLGTSGRSGTQY
>TRBJ1-2|TRBV24-1
ATSPGGENYGYT
>TRBJ1-1|TRBV12-3/TRBV12-4
ASSQGFTEAF
>TRBJ1-1|TRBV23-1
ASSHQGTGDTEAF
>TRBJ1-5|TRBV12-5
ASGSTSVGNQPQH
>TRBJ2-7|TRBV7-2
ASSLTGTGGSYEQY
>TRBJ2-7|TRBV3-1/TRBV3-2
ASSQVGLAGAAYEQY
>TRBJ1-6|TRBV9
ASSVGAGGNNSPLH
>TRBJ2-5|TRBV11-2
ASSLFPPGQGQETQY
>TRBJ1-6|TRBV10-3
AAQDLLNSPLH
>TRBJ2-7|TRBV3-1/TRBV3-2
ASSQGQGSYYEQY
>TRBJ2-3|TRBV4-3
ASSQGWTSGGTDTQY
>TRBJ2-5|TRBV10-3
AISDRGAPETQY
>TRBJ1-2|TRBV27
ASSLEGGVGYGYT
>TRBJ2-5|TRBV4-2
ASSPRDRGVGETQY
>TRBJ2-3|TRBV14
ASSPTRTSGGEFTDTQY
>TRBJ2-5|TRBV18
ASSPLRGETQY
>TRBJ1-1|TRBV15
ATSRDGGSEAF
>TRBJ1-5|TRBV10-1
ASSAGVNQPQH
>TRBJ1-1|TRBV15
ATSRTGGLNTEAF
>TRBJ2-7|TRBV28
PTHRILWHYEQY
>TRBJ1-1|TRBV6-5
ASIMTGGRFEAF
>TRBJ2-7|TRBV6-2/TRBV6-3
ASSSPTYEQY
>TRBJ1-5|TRBV19
ASSRARVGNQPQH
>TRBJ1-4|TRBV28
ASTPPGQGWEKLF
>TRBJ1-2|TRBV4-1
ASSQVAGDTNYGYT
>TRBJ1-1|TRBV6-5
ASSSGLKILGTEAF
>TRBJ1-1|TRBV10-1
ASSDGTEAF
>TRBJ2-3|TRBV6-2/TRBV6-3
ASSNLAGVGTQY
>TRBJ2-3|TRBV3-1/TRBV3-2
ASSQGTSGGATDTQY
>TRBJ2-1|TRBV15
ATSSPGLAGAYNEQF
>TRBJ1-1|TRBV19
ASSISQNTEAF
>TRBJ2-7|TRBV24-1
ATSAAGDPRDEQY
>TRBJ1-2|TRBV6-5
ASGLTGPFYGYT
>TRBJ2-5|TRBV12-3/TRBV12-4
ASNQGGETQY
>TRBJ2-7|TRBV4-1
ASSQGAPGQPYEQY
>TRBJ1-2|TRBV30
AWSSGGAYGYT
>TRBJ2-1|TRBV11-3
ASSSRSEQF
>TRBJ1-1|TRBV19
ASSETGRNTEAF
>TRBJ2-7|TRBV20-1
SAEEYEQY
>TRBJ2-3|TRBV24-1
ATSRSGSTDTQY
>TRBJ1-2|TRBV7-9
ASSTIQGSNYGYT
>TRBJ1-5|TRBV4-1
ASSQEGGKGQPQH
>TRBJ2-5|TRBV5-6
ASSLERGGVETQY
>TRBJ2-7|TRBV7-2
ASSFSSYEQY
>TRBJ1-1|TRBV4-3
ASSQDAGNTEAF
>TRBJ2-7|TRBV5-4
ASSLRVGLENYEQY
>TRBJ1-2|TRBV7-6
ASSLAAAVVTGDYGYT
>TRBJ2-2|TRBV21-1
ASLPLGASRELF
>TRBJ2-7|TRBV19
ATHGTGQFYEQY
>TRBJ1-2|TRBV12-5
ASGPERGDT
>TRBJ2-7|TRBV6-5
ASSYSTAYEQY
>TRBJ1-2|TRBV10-3
AIGGQGGYGYT